One sample yielded the 3 T cell receptor beta chains listed below, sequenced in a study of control samples from healthy donors and cancer patients. The protocol was immunoSEQ multiplex PCR, while the TCRdb copy is restricted to in-frame clones and leaves out a portion. The sample includes roughly 120,000 clones, roughly 90% of them seen just once. The material sequenced was blood. These receptors were collected from a woman between 50 and 59 years old in good health.

This rearrangement joins TRBV6-6 to TRBJ1-1; 9 bases map to TRBD1. With V trimmed by 4 bases and J by 0 bases, 3 bases remained unmatched. This CDR3 is 15 amino acids long. CDR1 and CDR2 from the germline V gene are MNHNY and SVGAGI (reference sequence). The CDR3 nucleotides are TGTGCCAGCAGTTCAACAGGGGGCTTGAACACTGAAGCTTTCTTT. This sequence encodes CASSSTGGLNTEAFF.

This chain connects TRBV5-1 to TRBJ2-3; D could derive from TRBD1 or TRBD2 (5 bases each). CDR1 is SGHRS, CDR2 YFSETQ, per germline. The CDR3 is 14 amino acids. With 4 bases removed from V and 4 bases from J, the gap between germline ends came to 13 bases. The CDR3 protein is CASSRTGTPDTQYF. Written as DNA, the CDR3 is TGCGCCAGCAGCAGAACCGGGACCCCAGATACGCAGTATTTT. Full variable domain (rest looked up from reference TRBV5-1 and TRBJ2-3): KAGVTQTPRYLIKTRGQQVTLSCSPISGHRSVSWYQQTPGQGLQFLFEYFSETQRNKGNFPGRFSGRQFSNSRSEMNVSTLELGDSALYLCASSRTGTPDTQYFGPGTRLTVL.

The genes are TRBV27 and TRBJ2-1, with 12 bases lining up with TRBD2. V dropped 0 bases and J dropped 1; count of bases not matched to a gene: 7. The CDR3 runs to 19 residues. CDR1 MNHEY and CDR2 SMNVEV come from the germline V gene (reference sequence). This chain's CDR3 is CASSLSWLAGGTSYNEQFF. For the CDR3, the DNA is TGTGCCAGCAGTTTATCGTGGCTAGCGGGAGGGACTTCCTACAATGAGCAGTTCTTC.